This TCR beta chain was documented in a study of blood T cell repertoires in COVID-19. V was trimmed by 2 bases and J by 1 base, leaving 13 bases between them. Germline V gene lookup returns CDR1 SGHRS and CDR2 YFSETQ. The CDR3 is 15 amino acids. Per the original methods: Reference gene primer amplification gave nucleated cell count estimates. Some clones are missing from TCRdb's copy, which holds only in-frame ones; the method was immunoSEQ multiplex PCR. Clonal size and the V and J genes are those of that table, whereas D and trimming came from the DNA. The table lists tens of thousands of clones, 80% to 85% of them singletons, with around 28% in the top ten.

Specimen: peripheral blood. The TCR sequence derives from a human donor in a cohort sampled during active COVID-19. The rearrangement links TRBV5-1 to TRBJ2-7, with D hard to call. The CDR3 here is CASSLGSGGSYEQYF. The CDR3 DNA reads as TGCGCCAGCAGCTTAGGATCGGGTGGATCCTACGAGCAGTACTTC.